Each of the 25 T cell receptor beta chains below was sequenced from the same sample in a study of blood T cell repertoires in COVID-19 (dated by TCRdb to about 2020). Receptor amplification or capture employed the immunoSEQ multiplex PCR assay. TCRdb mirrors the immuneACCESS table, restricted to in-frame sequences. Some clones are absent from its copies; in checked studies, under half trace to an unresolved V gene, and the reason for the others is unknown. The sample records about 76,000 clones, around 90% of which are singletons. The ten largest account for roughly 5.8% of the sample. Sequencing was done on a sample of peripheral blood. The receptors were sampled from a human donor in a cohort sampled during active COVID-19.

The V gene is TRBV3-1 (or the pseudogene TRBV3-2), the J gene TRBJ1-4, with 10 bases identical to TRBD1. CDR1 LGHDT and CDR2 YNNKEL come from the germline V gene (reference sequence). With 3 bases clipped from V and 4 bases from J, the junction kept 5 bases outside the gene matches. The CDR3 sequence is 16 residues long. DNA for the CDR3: TGTGCCAGCAGCCAGATTGGACAGGGGGGTAATGAAAAACTGTTTTTT. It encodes CASSQIGQGGNEKLFF.

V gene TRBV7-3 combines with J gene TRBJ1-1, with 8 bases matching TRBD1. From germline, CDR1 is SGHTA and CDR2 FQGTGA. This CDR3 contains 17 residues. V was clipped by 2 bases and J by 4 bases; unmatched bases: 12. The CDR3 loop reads CASSLGAEDRVGTEAFF. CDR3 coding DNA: TGTGCCAGCAGCTTAGGGGCCGAGGACAGGGTTGGCACTGAAGCTTTCTTT.

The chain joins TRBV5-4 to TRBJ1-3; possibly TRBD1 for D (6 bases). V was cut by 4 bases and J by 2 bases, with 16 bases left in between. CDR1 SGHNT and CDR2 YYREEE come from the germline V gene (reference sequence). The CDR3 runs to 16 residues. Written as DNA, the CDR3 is TGTGCCAGCAGCGCGGGTATGGACAGCACTGGAAACACCATATATTTT. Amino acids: CASSAGMDSTGNTIYF.

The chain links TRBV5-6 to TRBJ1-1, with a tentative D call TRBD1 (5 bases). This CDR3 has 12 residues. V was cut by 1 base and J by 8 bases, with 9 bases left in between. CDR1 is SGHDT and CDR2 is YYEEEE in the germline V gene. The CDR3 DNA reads TGTGCCAGCAGCTTGCAGGACATCGAAGCTTTCTTT. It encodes CASSLQDIEAFF.

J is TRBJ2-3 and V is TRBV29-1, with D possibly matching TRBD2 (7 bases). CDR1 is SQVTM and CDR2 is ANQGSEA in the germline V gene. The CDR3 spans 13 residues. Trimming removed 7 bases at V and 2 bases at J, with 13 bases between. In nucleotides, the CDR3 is TGCAGCGCGAAGGGGGGGCCCACAGATACGCAGTATTTT. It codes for CSAKGGPTDTQYF.

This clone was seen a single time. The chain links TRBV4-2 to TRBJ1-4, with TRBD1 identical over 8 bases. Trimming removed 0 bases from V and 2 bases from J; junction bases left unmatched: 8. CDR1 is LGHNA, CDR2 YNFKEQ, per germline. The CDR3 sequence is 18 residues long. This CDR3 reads CASSQERAGGSTNEKLFF. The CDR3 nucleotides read TGTGCCAGCAGCCAAGAGAGGGCAGGGGGCTCCACTAATGAAAAACTGTTTTTT.

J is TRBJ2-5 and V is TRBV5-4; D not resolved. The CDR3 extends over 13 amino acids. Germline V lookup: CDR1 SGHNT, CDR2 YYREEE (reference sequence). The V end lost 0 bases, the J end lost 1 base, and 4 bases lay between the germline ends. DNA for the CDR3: TGTGCCAGCAGCTTGGTCCGCCAAGAGACCCAGTACTTC. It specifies CASSLVRQETQYF.

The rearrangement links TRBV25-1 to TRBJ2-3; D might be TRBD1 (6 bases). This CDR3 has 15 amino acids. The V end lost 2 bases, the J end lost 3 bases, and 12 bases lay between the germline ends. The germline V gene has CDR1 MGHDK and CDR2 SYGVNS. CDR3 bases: TGTGCCAGCAGTGAAGGGGCAGGGGAGACAGATACGCAGTATTTT. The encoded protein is CASSEGAGETDTQYF.

The CDR3 DNA reads TGTGCCAGCAGTCTTACCGGGACAGGGAACACTGAAGCTTTCTTT. It translates to CASSLTGTGNTEAFF. The V gene is TRBV7-9, the J gene TRBJ1-1; 8 bases map to TRBD1. CDR1 is SEHNR, CDR2 FQNEAQ, per germline (reference sequence). The ends lost 6 bases at V and 1 base at J; junction bases unmatched: 7. CDR3 length: 15 amino acids.

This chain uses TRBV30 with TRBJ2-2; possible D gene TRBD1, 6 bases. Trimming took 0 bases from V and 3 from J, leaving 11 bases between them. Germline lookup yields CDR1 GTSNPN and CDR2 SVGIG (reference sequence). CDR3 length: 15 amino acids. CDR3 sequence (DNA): TGTGCCTGGAGTGTATATGGGACACACACCGGGGAGCTGTTTTTT. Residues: CAWSVYGTHTGELFF.

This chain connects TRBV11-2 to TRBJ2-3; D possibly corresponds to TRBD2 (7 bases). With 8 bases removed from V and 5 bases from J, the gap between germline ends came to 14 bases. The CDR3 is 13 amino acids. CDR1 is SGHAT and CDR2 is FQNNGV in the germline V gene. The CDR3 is CASGRGEVDTQYF. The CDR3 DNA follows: TGTGCCAGCGGGAGGGGGGAGGTAGATACGCAGTATTTT. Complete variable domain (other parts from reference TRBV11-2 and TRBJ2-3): EAGVAQSPRYKIIEKRQSVAFWCNPISGHATLYWYQQILGQGPKLLIQFQNNGVVDDSQLPKDRFSAERLKGVDSTLKIQPAKLEDSAVYLCASGRGEVDTQYFGPGTRLTVL.

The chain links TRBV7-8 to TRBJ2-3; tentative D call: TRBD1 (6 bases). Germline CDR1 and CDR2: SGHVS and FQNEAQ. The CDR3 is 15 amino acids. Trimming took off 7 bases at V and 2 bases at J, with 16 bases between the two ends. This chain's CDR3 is CASTLRDTPTDTQYF. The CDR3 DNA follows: TGTGCCAGCACCCTCCGGGACACCCCCACAGATACGCAGTATTTT. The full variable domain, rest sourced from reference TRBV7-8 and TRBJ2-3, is GAGVSQSPRYKVAKRGQDVALRCDPISGHVSLFWYQQALGQGPEFLTYFQNEAQLDKSGLPSDRFFAERPEGSVSTLKIQRTQQEDSAVYLCASTLRDTPTDTQYFGPGTRLTVL.

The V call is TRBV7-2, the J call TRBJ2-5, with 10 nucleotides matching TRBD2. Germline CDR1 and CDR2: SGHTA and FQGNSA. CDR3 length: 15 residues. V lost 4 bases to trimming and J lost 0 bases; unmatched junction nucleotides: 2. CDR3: CASSSLAGNQETQYF. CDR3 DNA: TGTGCCAGCAGCTCACTAGCGGGGAACCAAGAGACCCAGTACTTC.

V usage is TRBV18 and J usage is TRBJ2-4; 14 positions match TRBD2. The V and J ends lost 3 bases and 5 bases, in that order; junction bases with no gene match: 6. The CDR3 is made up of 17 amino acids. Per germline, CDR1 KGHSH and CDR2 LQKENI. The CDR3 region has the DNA TGTGCCAGCTCACCCGGACTAGCGGGGGGCATCGAAAACATTCAGTACTTC. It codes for CASSPGLAGGIENIQYF. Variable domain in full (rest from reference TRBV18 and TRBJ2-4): NAGVMQNPRHLVRRRGQEARLRCSPMKGHSHVYWYRQLPEEGLKFMVYLQKENIIDESGMPKERFSAEFPKEGPSILRIQQVVRGDSAAYFCASSPGLAGGIENIQYFGAGTRLSVL.

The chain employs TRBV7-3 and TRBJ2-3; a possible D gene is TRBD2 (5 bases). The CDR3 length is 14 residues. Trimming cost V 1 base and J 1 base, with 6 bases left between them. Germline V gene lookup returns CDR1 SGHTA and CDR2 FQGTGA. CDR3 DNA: TGTGCCAGCAGCTTAAACGGGGGCACAGATACGCAGTATTTT. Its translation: CASSLNGGTDTQYF.

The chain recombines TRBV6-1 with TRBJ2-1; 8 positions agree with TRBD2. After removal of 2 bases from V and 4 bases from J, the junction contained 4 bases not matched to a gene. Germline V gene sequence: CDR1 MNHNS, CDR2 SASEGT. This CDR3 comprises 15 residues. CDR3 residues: CASSEISGGYNEQFF. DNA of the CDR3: TGTGCCAGCAGTGAAATAAGCGGGGGTTACAATGAGCAGTTCTTC.

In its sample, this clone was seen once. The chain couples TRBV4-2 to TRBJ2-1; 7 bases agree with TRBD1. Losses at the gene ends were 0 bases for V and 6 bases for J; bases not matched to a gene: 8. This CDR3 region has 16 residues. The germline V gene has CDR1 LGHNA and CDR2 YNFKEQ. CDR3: CASSQDLEGALNEQFF. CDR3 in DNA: TGTGCCAGCAGCCAAGATCTCGAGGGGGCACTCAATGAGCAGTTCTTC.

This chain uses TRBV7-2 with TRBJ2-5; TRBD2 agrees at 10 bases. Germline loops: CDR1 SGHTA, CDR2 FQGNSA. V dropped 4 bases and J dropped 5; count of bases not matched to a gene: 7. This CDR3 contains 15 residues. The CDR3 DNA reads TGTGCCAGCAGCTCCAGACTAGCGGGTGTGGAGACCCAGTACTTC. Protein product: CASSSRLAGVETQYF.

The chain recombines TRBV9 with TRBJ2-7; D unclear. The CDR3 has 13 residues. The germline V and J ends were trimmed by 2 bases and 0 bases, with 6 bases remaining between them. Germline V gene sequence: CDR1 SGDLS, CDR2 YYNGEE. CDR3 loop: CASSVDTSYEQYF. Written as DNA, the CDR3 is TGTGCCAGCAGCGTCGACACCTCCTACGAGCAGTACTTC. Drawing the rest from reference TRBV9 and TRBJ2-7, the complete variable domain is DSGVTQTPKHLITATGQRVTLRCSPRSGDLSVYWYQQSLDQGLQFLIQYYNGEERAKGNILERFSAQQFPDLHSELNLSSLELGDSALYFCASSVDTSYEQYFGPGTRLTVT.

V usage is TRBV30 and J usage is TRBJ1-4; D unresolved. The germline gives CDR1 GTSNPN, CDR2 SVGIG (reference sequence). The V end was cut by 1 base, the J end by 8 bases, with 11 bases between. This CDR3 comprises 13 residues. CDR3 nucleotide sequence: TGTGCCTGGAGTGAAGGCAGGAGGGAAAAACTGTTTTTT. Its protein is CAWSEGRREKLFF. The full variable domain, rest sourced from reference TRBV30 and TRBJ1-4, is SQTIHQWPATLVQPVGSPLSLECTVEGTSNPNLYWYRQAAGRGLQLLFYSVGIGQISSEVPQNLSASRPQDRQFILSSKKLLLSDSGFYLCAWSEGRREKLFFGSGTQLSVL.

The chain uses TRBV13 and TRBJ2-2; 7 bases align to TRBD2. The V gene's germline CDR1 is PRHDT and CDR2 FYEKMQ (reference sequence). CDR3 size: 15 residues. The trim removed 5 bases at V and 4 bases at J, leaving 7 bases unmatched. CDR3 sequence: CASSDFWGGTGELFF. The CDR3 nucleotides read TGTGCCAGCAGCGACTTCTGGGGGGGCACCGGGGAGCTGTTTTTT. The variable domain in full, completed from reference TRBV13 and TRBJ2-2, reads AAGVIQSPRHLIKEKRETATLKCYPIPRHDTVYWYQQGPGQDPQFLISFYEKMQSDKGSIPDRFSAQQFSDYHSELNMSSLELGDSALYFCASSDFWGGTGELFFGEGSRLTVL.

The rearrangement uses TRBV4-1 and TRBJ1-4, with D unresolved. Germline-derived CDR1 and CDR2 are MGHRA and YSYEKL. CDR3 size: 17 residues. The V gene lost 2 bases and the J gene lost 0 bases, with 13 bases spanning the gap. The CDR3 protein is CASSQSGYTATNEKLFF. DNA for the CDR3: TGCGCCAGCAGCCAATCCGGTTATACTGCAACTAATGAAAAACTGTTTTTT.

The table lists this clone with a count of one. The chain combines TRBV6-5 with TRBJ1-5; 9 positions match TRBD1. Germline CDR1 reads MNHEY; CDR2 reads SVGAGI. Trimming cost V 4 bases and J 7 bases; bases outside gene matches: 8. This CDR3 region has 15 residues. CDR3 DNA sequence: TGTGCCAGCAGTTTGGTGGGACAGGGTGGACAGCCCCAGCATTTT. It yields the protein CASSLVGQGGQPQHF.

In DNA form, the CDR3 reads TGCGCCAGCAGCCCACAAGCCCCGGAGGGAAACACCATATATTTT. Protein sequence: CASSPQAPEGNTIYF. This sequence joins TRBV5-1 and TRBJ1-3; D not resolved. This CDR3 comprises 15 residues. Germline-derived CDR1 and CDR2 are SGHRS and YFSETQ. Trimming took off 4 bases at V and 4 bases at J, with 15 bases between the two ends.

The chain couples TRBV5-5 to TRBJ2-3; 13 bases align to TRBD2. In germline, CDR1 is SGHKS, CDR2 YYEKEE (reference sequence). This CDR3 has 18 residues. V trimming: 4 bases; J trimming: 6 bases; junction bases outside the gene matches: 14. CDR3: CASSRRTSGGLVMDTQYF. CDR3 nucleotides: TGTGCCAGCAGCCGAAGGACTAGCGGGGGCTTAGTGATGGATACGCAGTATTTT.